The 3 T cell receptor beta chains below come from one sample, sequenced in a study of shared clonotypes between healthy human individuals. Assay used: immunoSEQ multiplex PCR; TCRdb lists only in-frame clones, some missing. The table has about 610,000 clones, less than 98% seen once. Source material: naive CD4+ T cells sorted from blood. Subset here: CD45RA+ positively selected. These receptor sequences come from a woman in her thirties in good health.

The chain is built from TRBV2 and TRBJ2-2, with 9 bases fitting TRBD1. The CDR3 spans 16 residues. V shed 7 bases and J 4 bases; nucleotides not matched to a gene: 10. Germline lookup yields CDR1 SNHLY and CDR2 FYNNEI. The CDR3 region has the DNA TGTGCCAGCAACAACAGACGGACAGGGGCCACCGGGGAGCTGTTTTTT. It codes for CASNNRRTGATGELFF.

The chain couples TRBV4-1 to TRBJ2-5; D gene ambiguous. V lost 4 bases and J 4 bases, leaving 10 bases between the germline ends. Germline-derived CDR1 and CDR2 are MGHRA and YSYEKL. The CDR3 covers 13 residues. In nucleotides, the CDR3 is TGCGCCAGCAGCCGTGGGGTGGGAGAGACCCAGTACTTC. Translating it yields CASSRGVGETQYF.

The rearrangement joins TRBV5-1 to TRBJ1-2; TRBD1 agrees at 8 bases. From germline, CDR1 is SGHRS and CDR2 YFSETQ. Losses at the gene ends were 3 bases for V and 2 bases for J; bases not matched to a gene: 6. The CDR3 is made up of 15 amino acids. The CDR3: CASSYRTGQNYGYTF. The CDR3 DNA is TGCGCCAGCAGCTACAGGACAGGGCAGAACTATGGCTACACCTTC.